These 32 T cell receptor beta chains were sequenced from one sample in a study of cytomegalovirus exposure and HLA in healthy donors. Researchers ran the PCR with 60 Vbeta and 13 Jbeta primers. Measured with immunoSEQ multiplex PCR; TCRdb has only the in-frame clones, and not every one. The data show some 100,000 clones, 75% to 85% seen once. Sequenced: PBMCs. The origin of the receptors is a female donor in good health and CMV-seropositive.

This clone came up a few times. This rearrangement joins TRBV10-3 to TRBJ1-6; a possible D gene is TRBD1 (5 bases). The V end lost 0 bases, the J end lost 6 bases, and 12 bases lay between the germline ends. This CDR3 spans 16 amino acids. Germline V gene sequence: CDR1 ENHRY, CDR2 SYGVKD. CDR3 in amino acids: CAISESGVNSNSPLHF. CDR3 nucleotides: TGTGCCATCAGTGAGTCAGGGGTTAATTCTAATTCACCCCTCCACTTT.

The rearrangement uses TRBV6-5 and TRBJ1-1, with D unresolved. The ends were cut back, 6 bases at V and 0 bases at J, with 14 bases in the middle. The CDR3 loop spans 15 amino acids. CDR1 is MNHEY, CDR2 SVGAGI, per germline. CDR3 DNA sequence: TGTGCCAGCAGGCGGGTTACATACATGAACACTGAAGCTTTCTTT. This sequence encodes CASRRVTYMNTEAFF.

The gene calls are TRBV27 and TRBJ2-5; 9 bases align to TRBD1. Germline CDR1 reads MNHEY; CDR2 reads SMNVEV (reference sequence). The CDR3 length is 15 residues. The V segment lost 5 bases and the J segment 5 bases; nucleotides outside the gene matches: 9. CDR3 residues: CASSLHRGLGETQYF. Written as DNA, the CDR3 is TGTGCCAGCAGTCTCCACAGGGGGCTTGGGGAGACCCAGTACTTC.

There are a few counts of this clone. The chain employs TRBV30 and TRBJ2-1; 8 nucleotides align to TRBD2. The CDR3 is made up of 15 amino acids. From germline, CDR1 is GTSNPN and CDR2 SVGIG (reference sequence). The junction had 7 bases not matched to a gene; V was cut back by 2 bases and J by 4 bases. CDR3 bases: TGTGCCTGGAGTCCCCTTAGCGGGGAATACAATGAGCAGTTCTTC. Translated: CAWSPLSGEYNEQFF.

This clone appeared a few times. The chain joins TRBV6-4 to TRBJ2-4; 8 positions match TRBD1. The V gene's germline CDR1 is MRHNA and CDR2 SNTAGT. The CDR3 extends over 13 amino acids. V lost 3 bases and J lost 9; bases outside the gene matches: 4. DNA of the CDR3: TGTGCCAGCAGTGAGGGGACAGGCACCATTCAGTACTTC. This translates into CASSEGTGTIQYF.

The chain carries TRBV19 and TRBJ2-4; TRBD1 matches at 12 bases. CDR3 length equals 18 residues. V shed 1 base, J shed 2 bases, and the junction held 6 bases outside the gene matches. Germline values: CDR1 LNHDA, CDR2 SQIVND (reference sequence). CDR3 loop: CASSIGLGQGASKNIQYF. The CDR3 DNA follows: TGTGCCAGTAGTATAGGTTTGGGACAGGGGGCATCCAAAAACATTCAGTACTTC.

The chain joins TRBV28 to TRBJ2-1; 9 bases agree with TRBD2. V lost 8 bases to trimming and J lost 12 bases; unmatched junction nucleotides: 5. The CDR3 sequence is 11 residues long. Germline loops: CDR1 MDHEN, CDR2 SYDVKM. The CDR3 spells CASRGTSPQFF. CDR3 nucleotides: TGTGCCAGCCGCGGGACTAGCCCGCAGTTCTTC.

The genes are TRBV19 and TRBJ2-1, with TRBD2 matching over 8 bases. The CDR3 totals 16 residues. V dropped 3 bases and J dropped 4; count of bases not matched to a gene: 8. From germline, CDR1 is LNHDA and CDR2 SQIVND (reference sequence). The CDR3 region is CASSITLAGGYNEQFF. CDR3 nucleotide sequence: TGTGCCAGTAGTATTACTTTGGCGGGAGGTTACAATGAGCAGTTCTTC. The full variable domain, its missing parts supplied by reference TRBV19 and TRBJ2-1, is DGGITQSPKYLFRKEGQNVTLSCEQNLNHDAMYWYRQDPGQGLRLIYYSQIVNDFQKGDIAEGYSVSREKKESFPLTVTSAQKNPTAFYLCASSITLAGGYNEQFFGPGTRLTVL.

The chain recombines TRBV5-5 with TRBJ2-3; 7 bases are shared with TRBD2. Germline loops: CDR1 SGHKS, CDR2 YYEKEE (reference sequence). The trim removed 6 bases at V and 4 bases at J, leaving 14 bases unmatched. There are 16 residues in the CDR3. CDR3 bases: TGTGCCAGCATGTTTGGTAGCGGGTACGTTGCAGATACGCAGTATTTT. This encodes CASMFGSGYVADTQYF.

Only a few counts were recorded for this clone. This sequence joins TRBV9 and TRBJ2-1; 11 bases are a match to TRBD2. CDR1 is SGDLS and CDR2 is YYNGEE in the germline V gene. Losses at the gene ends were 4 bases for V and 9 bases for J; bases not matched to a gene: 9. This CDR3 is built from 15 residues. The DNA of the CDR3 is TGTGCCAGCAGCCCGTTAGCGGGAGGGCCAGGTGAGCAGTTCTTC. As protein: CASSPLAGGPGEQFF.

CDR3 nucleotides: TGTGCCAGCAGCCCTGGACAGGGGATCCACGAGCAGTACTTC. Its translation is CASSPGQGIHEQYF. The J gene is TRBJ2-7, the V gene TRBV5-4; TRBD1 matches 9 bases. In germline, CDR1 is SGHNT, CDR2 YYREEE (reference sequence). The CDR3 length is 14 residues. V gave up 4 bases and J gave up 5 bases; unmatched junction bases: 7.

The CDR3 DNA follows: TGTGCCAGCAGCTTAGCTACTAGCGGGGGTCTCGATACGCAGTATTTT. Translating it yields CASSLATSGGLDTQYF. The V call is TRBV7-6, the J call TRBJ2-3; 11 nucleotides align to TRBD2. V shed 0 bases and J 6 bases; nucleotides not matched to a gene: 5. Germline loops: CDR1 SGHVS, CDR2 FNYEAQ. CDR3 length: 16 residues.

CDR3 protein: CASSPSGRTNYGYTF. Written as DNA, the CDR3 is TGTGCCAGCAGCCCCTCAGGGCGGACTAACTATGGCTACACCTTC. The J gene is TRBJ1-2, the V gene TRBV5-8, with D tentatively TRBD1 (5 bases). The CDR3 spans 15 residues. Germline V gene sequence: CDR1 SGHTS, CDR2 YDEGEE. Trimming took off 4 bases at V and 0 bases at J, with 13 bases between the two ends. Complete variable domain (other parts from reference TRBV5-8 and TRBJ1-2): EAGVTQSPTHLIKTRGQQATLRCSPISGHTSVYWYQQALGLGLQFLLWYDEGEERNRGNFPPRFSGRQFPNYSSELNVNALELEDSALYLCASSPSGRTNYGYTFGSGTRLTVV.

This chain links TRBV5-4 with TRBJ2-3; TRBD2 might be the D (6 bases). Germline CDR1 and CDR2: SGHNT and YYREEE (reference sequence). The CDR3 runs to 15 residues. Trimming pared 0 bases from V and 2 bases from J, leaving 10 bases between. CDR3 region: CASSLGRGLTDTQYF. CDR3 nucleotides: TGTGCCAGCAGCTTGGGGCGGGGCCTCACAGATACGCAGTATTTT.

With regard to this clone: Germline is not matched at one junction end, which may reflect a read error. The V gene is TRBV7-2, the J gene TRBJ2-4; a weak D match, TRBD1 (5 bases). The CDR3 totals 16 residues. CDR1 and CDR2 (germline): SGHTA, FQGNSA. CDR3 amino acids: CASSLANRSGKNSQYF. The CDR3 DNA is TGTGCCAGCAGCTTAGCTAACAGGAGTGGCAAAAACAGTCAGTACTTC.

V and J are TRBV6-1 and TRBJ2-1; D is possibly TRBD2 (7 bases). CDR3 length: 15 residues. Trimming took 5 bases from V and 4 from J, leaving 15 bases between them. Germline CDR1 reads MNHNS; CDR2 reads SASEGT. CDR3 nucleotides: TGTGCCAGCAGTTCGGGGGGCGCCGCGTACAATGAGCAGTTCTTC. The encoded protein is CASSSGGAAYNEQFF.

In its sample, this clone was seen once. The CDR3 loop reads CASSPEDSRFGYTF. DNA of the CDR3: TGTGCCAGCAGTCCAGAGGACAGCCGGTTTGGCTACACCTTC. The rearrangement uses TRBV27 and TRBJ1-2; the D gene is possibly TRBD1 (6 bases). The germline V gene has CDR1 MNHEY and CDR2 SMNVEV (reference sequence). The CDR3 is made up of 14 amino acids. Trimming removed 5 bases from V and 7 bases from J, with 17 bases in between.

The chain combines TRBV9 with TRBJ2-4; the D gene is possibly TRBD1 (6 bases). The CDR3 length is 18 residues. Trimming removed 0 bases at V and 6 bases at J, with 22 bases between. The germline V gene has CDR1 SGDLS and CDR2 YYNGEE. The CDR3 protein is CASSVERPDRTVGNIQYF. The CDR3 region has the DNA TGTGCCAGCAGCGTAGAAAGGCCGGACCGGACAGTGGGAAACATTCAGTACTTC. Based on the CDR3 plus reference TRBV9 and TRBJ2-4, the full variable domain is DSGVTQTPKHLITATGQRVTLRCSPRSGDLSVYWYQQSLDQGLQFLIQYYNGEERAKGNILERFSAQQFPDLHSELNLSSLELGDSALYFCASSVERPDRTVGNIQYFGAGTRLSVL.

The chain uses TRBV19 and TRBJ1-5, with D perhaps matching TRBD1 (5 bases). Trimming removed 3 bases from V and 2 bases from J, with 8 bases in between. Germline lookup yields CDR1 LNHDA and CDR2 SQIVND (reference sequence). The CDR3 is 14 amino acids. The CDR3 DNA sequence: TGTGCCAGTAGTATGTCCAGGGGCAATCAGCCCCAGCATTTT. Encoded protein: CASSMSRGNQPQHF.

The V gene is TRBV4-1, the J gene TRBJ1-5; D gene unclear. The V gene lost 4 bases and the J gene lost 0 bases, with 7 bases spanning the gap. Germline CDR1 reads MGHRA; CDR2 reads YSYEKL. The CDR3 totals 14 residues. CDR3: CASSLPHSNQPQHF. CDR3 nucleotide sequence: TGCGCCAGCAGCCTCCCACATAGCAATCAGCCCCAGCATTTT.

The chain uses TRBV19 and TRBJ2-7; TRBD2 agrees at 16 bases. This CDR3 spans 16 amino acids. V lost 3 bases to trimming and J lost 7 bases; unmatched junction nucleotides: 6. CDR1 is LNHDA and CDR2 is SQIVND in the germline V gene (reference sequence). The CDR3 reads CASSIGTSGRAGEQYF. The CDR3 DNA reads TGTGCCAGTAGTATTGGGACTAGCGGGAGGGCCGGTGAGCAGTACTTC.

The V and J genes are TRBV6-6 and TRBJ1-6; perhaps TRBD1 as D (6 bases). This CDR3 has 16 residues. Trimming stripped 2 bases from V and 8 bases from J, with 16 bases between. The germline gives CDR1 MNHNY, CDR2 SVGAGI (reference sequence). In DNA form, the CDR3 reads TGTGCCAGCAGTTACAAGGGGGGGGGATTGCATTCACCCCTCCACTTT. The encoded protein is CASSYKGGGLHSPLHF.

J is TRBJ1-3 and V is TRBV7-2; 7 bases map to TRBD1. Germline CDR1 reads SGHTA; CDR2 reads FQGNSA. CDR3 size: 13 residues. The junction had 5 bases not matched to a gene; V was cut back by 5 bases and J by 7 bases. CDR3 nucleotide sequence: TGTGCCAGCAGCGAGGACAGGATTAACACCATATATTTT. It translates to CASSEDRINTIYF.

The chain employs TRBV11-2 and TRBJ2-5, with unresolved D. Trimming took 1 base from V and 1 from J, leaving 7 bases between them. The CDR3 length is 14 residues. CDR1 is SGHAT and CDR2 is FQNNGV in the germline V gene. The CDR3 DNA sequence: TGTGCCAGCAGCTTAGGGAACAGCCAAGAGACCCAGTACTTC. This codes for CASSLGNSQETQYF.

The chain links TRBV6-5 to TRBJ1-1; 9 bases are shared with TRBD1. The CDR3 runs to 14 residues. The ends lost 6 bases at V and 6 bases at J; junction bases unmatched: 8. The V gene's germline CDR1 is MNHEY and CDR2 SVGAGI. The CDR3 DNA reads TGTGCCAGCAGACTAAGGACAGGGGTTTCTGAAGCTTTCTTT. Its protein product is CASRLRTGVSEAFF.

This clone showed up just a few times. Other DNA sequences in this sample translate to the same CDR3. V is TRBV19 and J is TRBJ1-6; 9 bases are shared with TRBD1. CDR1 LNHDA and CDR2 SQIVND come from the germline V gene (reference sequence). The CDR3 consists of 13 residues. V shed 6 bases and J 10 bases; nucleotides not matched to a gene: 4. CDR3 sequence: CASRDRGGSPLHF. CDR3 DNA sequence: TGTGCCAGTAGGGACAGGGGAGGCTCACCCCTCCACTTT.

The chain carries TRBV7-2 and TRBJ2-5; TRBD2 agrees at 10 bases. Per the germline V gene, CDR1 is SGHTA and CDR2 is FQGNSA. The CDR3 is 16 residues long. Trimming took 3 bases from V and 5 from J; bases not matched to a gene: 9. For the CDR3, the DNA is TGTGCCAGCAGCTTCAGCGGGAGGGTAGCGGGGGAGACCCAGTACTTC. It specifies CASSFSGRVAGETQYF.

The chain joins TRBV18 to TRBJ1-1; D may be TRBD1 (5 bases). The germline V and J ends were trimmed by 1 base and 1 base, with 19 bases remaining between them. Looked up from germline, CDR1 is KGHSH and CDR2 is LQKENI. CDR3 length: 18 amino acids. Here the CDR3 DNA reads TGTGCCAGCTCACCACGGTGGGGGGGTAACCAAGGGAACACTGAAGCTTTCTTT. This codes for CASSPRWGGNQGNTEAFF.

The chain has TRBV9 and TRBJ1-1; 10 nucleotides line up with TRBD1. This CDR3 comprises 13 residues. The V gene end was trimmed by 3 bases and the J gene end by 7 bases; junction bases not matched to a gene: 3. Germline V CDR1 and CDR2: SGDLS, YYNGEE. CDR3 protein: CASSGQGAYEAFF. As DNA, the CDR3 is TGTGCCAGCAGCGGACAGGGGGCGTATGAAGCTTTCTTT.

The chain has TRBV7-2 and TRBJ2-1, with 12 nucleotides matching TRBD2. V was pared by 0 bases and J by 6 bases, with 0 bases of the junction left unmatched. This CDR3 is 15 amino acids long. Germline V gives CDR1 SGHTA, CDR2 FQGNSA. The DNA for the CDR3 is TGTGCCAGCAGCTTAGCGGGACTAGCGGGCAATGAGCAGTTCTTC. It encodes CASSLAGLAGNEQFF.

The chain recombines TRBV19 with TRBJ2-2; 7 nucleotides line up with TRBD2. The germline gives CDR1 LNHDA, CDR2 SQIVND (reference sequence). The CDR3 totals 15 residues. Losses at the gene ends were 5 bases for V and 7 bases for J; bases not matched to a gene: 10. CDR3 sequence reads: CASSPLAGVGGELFF. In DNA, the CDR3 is TGTGCCAGTAGTCCCCTGGCGGGGGTTGGCGGGGAGCTGTTTTTT.

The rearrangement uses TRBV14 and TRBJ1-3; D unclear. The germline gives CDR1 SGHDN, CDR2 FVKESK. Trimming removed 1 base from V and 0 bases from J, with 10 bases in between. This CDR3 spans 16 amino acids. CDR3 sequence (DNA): TGTGCCAGCAGCCAAGCCGGTTCATTCTCTGGAAACACCATATATTTT. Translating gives CASSQAGSFSGNTIYF.